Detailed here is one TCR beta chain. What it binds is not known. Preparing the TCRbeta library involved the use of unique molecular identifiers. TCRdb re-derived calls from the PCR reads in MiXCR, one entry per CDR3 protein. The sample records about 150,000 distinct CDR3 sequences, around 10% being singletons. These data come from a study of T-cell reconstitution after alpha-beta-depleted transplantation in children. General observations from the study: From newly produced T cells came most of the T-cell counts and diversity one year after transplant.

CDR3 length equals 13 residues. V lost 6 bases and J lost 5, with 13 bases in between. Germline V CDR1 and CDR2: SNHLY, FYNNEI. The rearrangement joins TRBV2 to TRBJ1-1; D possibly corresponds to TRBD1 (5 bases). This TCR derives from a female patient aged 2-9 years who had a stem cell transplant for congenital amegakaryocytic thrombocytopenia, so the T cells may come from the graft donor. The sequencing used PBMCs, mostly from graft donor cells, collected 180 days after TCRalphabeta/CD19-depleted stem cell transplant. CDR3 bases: TGTGCCAGCAGGGAGAACGGGGGGACTGAAGCTTTCTTT. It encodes CASRENGGTEAFF.